These 2 T cell receptor beta chains were sequenced from one sample in a study of HIV-infected patients and healthy controls. Alpha and beta constant-region primers primed reverse transcription of about 500 ng RNA. Separate chain-specific third strand synthesis with multiplexing indices produced the alpha and beta libraries. TCRdb fed the 5' RACE reads into MiXCR, producing one record per CDR3 protein. The table shows about 10,000 distinct CDR3 sequences, with just over 8% occurring only once. All unsorted peripheral T cells were captured because whole blood was used without fractionation. Sequenced sample: blood. These receptors were taken from an adult in good health.

This clonotype was seen only a few times. The chain couples TRBV4-1 to TRBJ2-2; the D gene is possibly TRBD2 (5 bases). In germline, CDR1 is MGHRA, CDR2 YSYEKL. V was clipped by 3 bases and J by 0 bases, with 8 bases between them. The CDR3 is made up of 15 amino acids. This CDR3 reads CASSHGLTNTGELFF. The DNA of the CDR3 is TGCGCCAGCAGCCACGGACTCACGAACACCGGGGAGCTGTTTTTT.

This clonotype was observed at least ten times. The V call is TRBV7-9, the J call TRBJ2-7; 7 nucleotides agree with TRBD2. Germline V gene data show CDR1 as SEHNR and CDR2 as FQNEAQ (reference sequence). The CDR3 covers 15 residues. After removal of 2 bases from V and 2 bases from J, the junction contained 6 bases not matched to a gene. CDR3 in DNA: TGTGCCAGCAGCTTAAGCCCTAGCGGTACCTACGAGCAGTACTTC. This gives the protein CASSLSPSGTYEQYF.